The next 25 T cell receptor beta chains were all read from a single sample in a study of blood T cells in healthy people across ages. Primed by a sample-barcoded 5' primer and a J-beta primer mix, a second PCR proceeded for roughly 6 to 12 cycles. A single record per CDR3 protein comes from TCRdb applying MiXCR to the 5' RACE reads. The table lists roughly 1.5 million distinct CDR3 sequences, approximately 43% of them singletons. Material: blood. These TCRs come from a young woman in good health.

The chain couples TRBV11-2 to TRBJ2-5; D not resolved. The CDR3 covers 15 residues. Germline CDR1 reads SGHAT; CDR2 reads FQNNGV. V lost 2 bases and J lost 3, with 13 bases in between. CDR3 in amino acids: CASSLSPVTEETQYF. CDR3 bases: TGTGCCAGCAGCTTATCCCCGGTAACGGAAGAGACCCAGTACTTC.

This clonotype was seen more than once but under ten times. The chain is built from TRBV15 and TRBJ2-3; weak D call: TRBD1 (6 bases). The V end was cut by 7 bases, the J end by 3 bases, with 11 bases between. Germline V CDR1 and CDR2: LNHNV, YYDKDF (reference sequence). CDR3 length equals 13 residues. CDR3 nucleotides: TGTGCCACCACCACAGGGATGACAGATACGCAGTATTTT. Protein sequence: CATTTGMTDTQYF. The full variable domain, completed using reference TRBV15 and TRBJ2-3, is DAMVIQNPRYQVTQFGKPVTLSCSQTLNHNVMYWYQQKSSQAPKLLFHYYDKDFNNEADTPDNFQSRRPNTSFCFLDIRSPGLGDTAMYLCATTTGMTDTQYFGPGTRLTVL.

Comments on this clonotype: The junction departs from the called germline gene at one end, perhaps through a read error. CDR3 protein: CASSVAAGDPYERYF. CDR3 bases: TGTGCCAGCAGCGTAGCGGCGGGAGATCCCTACGAGCGGTACTTC. The chain couples TRBV9 to TRBJ2-7; the match to TRBD2 covers 7 bases. The CDR3 is 15 residues long. Germline V lookup: CDR1 SGDLS, CDR2 YYNGEE.

This chain connects TRBV20-1 to TRBJ2-1; D is unclear. The V gene lost 8 bases and the J gene lost 7 bases, with 6 bases spanning the gap. The germline CDR1 and CDR2 sequences are DFQATT and SNEGSKA (reference sequence). The CDR3 is made up of 9 amino acids. This chain's CDR3 is CSMGNEQFF. In DNA, the CDR3 is TGCAGTATGGGGAATGAGCAGTTCTTC.

The CDR3 is CASSLLGVAKNIQYF. The CDR3 DNA sequence: TGTGCCAGCAGTTTACTGGGGGTAGCCAAAAACATTCAGTACTTC. V is TRBV27 and J is TRBJ2-4, with D perhaps assigned TRBD1 or TRBD2 (5 bases each). In germline, CDR1 is MNHEY, CDR2 SMNVEV (reference sequence). V was pared by 2 bases and J by 0 bases, with 8 bases between. The CDR3 is made up of 15 amino acids.

About this clonotype itself: One end of the junction varies from germline; a read error may be responsible. J is TRBJ2-1 and V is TRBV20-1; D might be TRBD1 or TRBD2, each matching 5 bases. CDR1 is DFQATT, CDR2 SNEGSKA, per germline (reference sequence). CDR3 length equals 11 residues. CDR3 amino acids: CSAGVVGEQFF. The CDR3 DNA follows: TGCAGTGCGGGGGTGGTCGGTGAGCAGTTCTTT.

The chain uses TRBV5-1 and TRBJ2-3, with 10 bases lining up with TRBD1. The germline V gene has CDR1 SGHRS and CDR2 YFSETQ. The CDR3 is made up of 14 amino acids. Unmatched junction bases numbered 5, after V lost 5 bases and J lost 5 bases. CDR3 in amino acids: CASRSGTGEDTQYF. CDR3 DNA: TGCGCCAGCAGATCCGGGACAGGGGAAGATACGCAGTATTTT.

This clonotype was counted only a few times. For the CDR3, the DNA is TGCAGCGTGTGGAAGGGGACGGGAGAGACCCAGTACTTC. Translating it yields CSVWKGTGETQYF. This sequence joins TRBV29-1 and TRBJ2-5; D tentatively fits TRBD1 or TRBD2 (5 bases each). The length of the CDR3 is 13 residues. Between the trimmed V and J ends, which lost 6 bases and 4 bases, there was a span of 15 bases. Looked up from germline, CDR1 is SQVTM and CDR2 is ANQGSEA.

As concerns this clonotype: A junction boundary mismatches the germline segment, possibly from a read error. The rearrangement uses TRBV9 and TRBJ1-2; 8 positions match TRBD1. This CDR3 is 15 amino acids long. CDR1 is SGDLS, CDR2 YYNGEE, per germline. The CDR3 region has the DNA TGTGCCAGCAGCGCCGGACAGGGTCCTTTCTATGACTACACCTTC. This sequence encodes CASSAGQGPFYDYTF.

J is TRBJ2-3 and V is TRBV20-1, with 10 bases lining up with TRBD2. The CDR3 is 15 residues long. The V gene's germline CDR1 is DFQATT and CDR2 SNEGSKA (reference sequence). Unmatched junction bases numbered 5, after V lost 0 bases and J lost 5 bases. DNA for the CDR3: TGCAGTGCTAGAGATCCGGCTAGCGGGGGAGATACGCAGTATTTT. Translated, it gives CSARDPASGGDTQYF.

This clonotype turned up a few times. The chain combines TRBV4-1 with TRBJ1-1; unclear D gene. CDR3 size: 15 residues. CDR1 MGHRA and CDR2 YSYEKL come from the germline V gene. Trimming stripped 1 base from V and 0 bases from J, with 9 bases between. This CDR3 is CASSQGHSMNTEAFF. The CDR3 DNA reads as TGCGCCAGCAGCCAAGGCCACAGTATGAACACTGAAGCTTTCTTT.

V gene TRBV9 combines with J gene TRBJ2-3; D not resolved. The CDR3 has 14 residues. The V gene's germline CDR1 is SGDLS and CDR2 YYNGEE. The V end lost 0 bases, the J end lost 3 bases, and 8 bases lay between the germline ends. The CDR3 protein is CASSVAGQTDTQYF. CDR3 DNA sequence: TGTGCCAGCAGCGTAGCTGGGCAGACAGATACGCAGTATTTT.

The chain links TRBV5-5 to TRBJ1-2; the D is unclear. CDR3 length equals 15 residues. Germline values: CDR1 SGHKS, CDR2 YYEKEE (reference sequence). V was pared by 0 bases and J by 10 bases, with 19 bases between. In DNA form, the CDR3 reads TGTGCCAGCAGCTTGGCGACTAGGGTAGGTCCGGTCTACACCTTC. Translating gives CASSLATRVGPVYTF.

In regard to this clonotype: Given a much more abundant clone one base away, this may be a read error. The J gene is TRBJ2-3, the V gene TRBV7-2; D remains ambiguous. This CDR3 region has 13 residues. The germline V gene has CDR1 SGHTA and CDR2 FQGNSA. As DNA, the CDR3 is TGTGGCAGCAGCTTAGACTGGACGGATACGCAGTATTTT. The encoded protein is CGSSLDWTDTQYF.

This clonotype has just a few counts. This chain uses TRBV12-3 or TRBV12-4 with TRBJ1-6, with TRBD1 matching over 10 bases. The CDR3 extends over 15 amino acids. The V and J ends lost 4 bases and 8 bases, in that order; junction bases with no gene match: 5. The CDR3 region is CASSSTGGFDSPLHF. CDR3 nucleotide sequence: TGTGCCAGCAGTTCGACAGGGGGCTTCGATTCACCCCTCCACTTT.

V usage is TRBV20-1 and J usage is TRBJ2-6; a possible D gene is TRBD2 (6 bases). Germline loops: CDR1 DFQATT, CDR2 SNEGSKA (reference sequence). Trimming left V 3 bases short and J 4 bases short, with 10 bases between. This CDR3 has 14 amino acids. The CDR3 DNA is TGCAGTGCTAGCGGGAGAACCGGGGCCAACGTCCTGACTTTC. It yields the protein CSASGRTGANVLTF.

Only a few counts were recorded for this clonotype. The rearrangement links TRBV6-5 to TRBJ2-2; D gene ambiguous. The CDR3 covers 14 residues. Germline CDR1 reads MNHEY; CDR2 reads SVGAGI. V was trimmed by 6 bases and J by 5 bases, leaving 13 bases between them. In DNA form, the CDR3 reads TGTGCCAGCAGATGGGCAGTTTCTACCGGGGAGCTGTTTTTT. This sequence encodes CASRWAVSTGELFF.

The CDR3 loop is CASSPSEASGANVLTF. CDR3 nucleotides: TGTGCCAGCAGTCCCTCGGAGGCCTCTGGGGCCAACGTCCTGACTTTC. This chain links TRBV28 with TRBJ2-6, with D possibly TRBD2 on 5 matching bases. Germline CDR1 MDHEN, CDR2 SYDVKM. The ends were cut back, 5 bases at V and 0 bases at J, with 11 bases in the middle. The CDR3 is 16 residues long.

On this clonotype itself: A single base separates this from a much larger clone, so it may be a read error. The chain is built from TRBV20-1 and TRBJ2-2; D is perhaps TRBD2 (5 bases). V gave up 6 bases and J gave up 7 bases, with 18 bases separating them. This CDR3 contains 14 residues. Per germline, CDR1 DFQATT and CDR2 SNEGSKA (reference sequence). This CDR3 is CSASRGSDIGELFF. CDR3 nucleotides: TGCAGTGCCAGCCGAGGGTCCGACATCGGGGAGCTGTTTTTT.

The gene calls are TRBV2 and TRBJ1-2; 7 positions agree with TRBD1. The V and J ends lost 6 bases and 4 bases, in that order; junction bases with no gene match: 5. Germline CDR1 is SNHLY and CDR2 is FYNNEI. The CDR3 sequence is 13 residues long. The CDR3 sequence is CASRSQGTYGYTF. The CDR3 DNA follows: TGTGCCAGCAGATCACAGGGGACCTATGGCTACACCTTC.

The rearrangement joins TRBV24-1 to TRBJ2-5, with 7 bases fitting TRBD2. Germline V gives CDR1 KGHDR, CDR2 SFDVKD. After removal of 3 bases from V and 3 bases from J, the junction contained 6 bases not matched to a gene. The CDR3 loop spans 15 amino acids. This CDR3 reads CATSDSGGREETQYF. The CDR3 DNA follows: TGTGCCACCAGTGATAGTGGCGGGAGAGAAGAGACCCAGTACTTC.

The CDR3, as DNA: TGTGCCAGTAGTCCTCAGGGAATCTTAGAGACCCAGTACTTC. Amino acid sequence: CASSPQGILETQYF. The rearrangement links TRBV19 to TRBJ2-5, with TRBD1 as a possible D gene (5 bases). Germline CDR1 LNHDA, CDR2 SQIVND (reference sequence). V was pared by 5 bases and J by 4 bases, with 14 bases between. CDR3 length: 14 residues.

J is TRBJ1-1 and V is TRBV11-3; D remains unclear. The germline CDR1 and CDR2 sequences are SGHNT and YENEEA. This CDR3 contains 15 residues. Trimming removed 5 bases from V and 3 bases from J, with 16 bases in between. The CDR3: CASSAGRGRDTEAFF. In nucleotides, the CDR3 is TGTGCCAGCAGCGCTGGGCGGGGTCGCGACACTGAAGCTTTCTTT.

The chain couples TRBV5-1 to TRBJ2-5; the match to TRBD2 covers 12 bases. Per germline, CDR1 SGHRS and CDR2 YFSETQ. V lost 5 bases and J lost 4; bases outside the gene matches: 15. CDR3 length: 18 residues. CDR3 coding DNA: TGCGCCAGCAGGAGGAGTGGATTGACTAGCGGGGGTCTAGAGACCCAGTACTTC. It translates to CASRRSGLTSGGLETQYF.

This clonotype was detected only once. The chain has TRBV11-2 and TRBJ1-2; 8 bases are shared with TRBD1. The CDR3 covers 15 residues. The germline V gene encodes CDR1 SGHAT and CDR2 FQNNGV. V dropped 2 bases and J dropped 6; count of bases not matched to a gene: 8. CDR3 in amino acids: CASSLPGQGQNGYTF. The CDR3 DNA follows: TGTGCCAGCAGCTTACCTGGACAGGGCCAGAATGGCTACACCTTC.